The clone carrying this T cell receptor (beta chain) was counted ten times or more. The read finishes 3 residues shy of the CDR3 end, and the germline J gene is used to complete it. Germline assignment: CDR1 SGHRS and CDR2 YFSETQ. V lost 3 bases and J 1 base, leaving 7 bases between the germline ends. This CDR3 contains 13 residues. This entry comes from a study of T cell clonality in common variable immunodeficiency. Produced via immunoSEQ multiplex PCR; TCRdb's table is partial and in-frame only. This sample comprises approximately 40,000 clones, none seen once only. The clonotype comes from a person between 18 and 69 years old in good health. The sample consisted of peripheral blood mononuclear cells. The V and J genes are TRBV5-1 and TRBJ2-5; D is ambiguous. CDR3 amino acids: CASSSGAQETQYF. Incomplete CDR3 DNA: TGCGCCAGCAGCTCCGGTGCCCAAGAGACC.